This T cell receptor (beta chain) originates from a study of blood T cell repertoires in COVID-19. Study at large: The analysed material was cDNA or gDNA that came from T cells, B-cell-depleted T cells, or PBMCs.

The CDR3 is 16 residues long. The germline V and J ends were trimmed by 5 bases and 1 base, with 16 bases remaining between them. CDR1 and CDR2 (germline): MNHEY, SMNVEV (reference sequence). Generated by immunoSEQ multiplex PCR, the TCRdb table keeps only in-frame clones and is missing some. The data show a few hundred thousand clones, approximately 91% seen once. The receptor comes from a woman aged 35 to 49 who had recovered from COVID-19. This rearrangement joins TRBV27 to TRBJ2-3; tentative D call: TRBD1 (5 bases). The specimen was PBMCs or T cells enriched from blood (not recorded which). The CDR3 DNA is TGTGCCAGCAGTCCCTCATCTACAGGACGCACAGATACGCAGTATTTT. As protein: CASSPSSTGRTDTQYF.